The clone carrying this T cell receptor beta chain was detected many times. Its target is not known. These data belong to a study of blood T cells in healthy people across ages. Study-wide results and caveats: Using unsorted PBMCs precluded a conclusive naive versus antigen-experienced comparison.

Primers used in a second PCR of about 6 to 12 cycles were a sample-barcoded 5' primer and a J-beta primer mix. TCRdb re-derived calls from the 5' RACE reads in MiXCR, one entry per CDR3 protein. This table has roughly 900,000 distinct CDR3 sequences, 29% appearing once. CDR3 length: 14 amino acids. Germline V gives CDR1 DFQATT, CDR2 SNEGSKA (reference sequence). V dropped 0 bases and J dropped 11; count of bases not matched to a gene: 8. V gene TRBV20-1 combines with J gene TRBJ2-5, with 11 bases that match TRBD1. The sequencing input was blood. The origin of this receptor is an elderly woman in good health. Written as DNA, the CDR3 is TGCAGTGCTAGAGAACCGGACAGGGGGCAGGGGCAGTACTTC. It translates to CSAREPDRGQGQYF.